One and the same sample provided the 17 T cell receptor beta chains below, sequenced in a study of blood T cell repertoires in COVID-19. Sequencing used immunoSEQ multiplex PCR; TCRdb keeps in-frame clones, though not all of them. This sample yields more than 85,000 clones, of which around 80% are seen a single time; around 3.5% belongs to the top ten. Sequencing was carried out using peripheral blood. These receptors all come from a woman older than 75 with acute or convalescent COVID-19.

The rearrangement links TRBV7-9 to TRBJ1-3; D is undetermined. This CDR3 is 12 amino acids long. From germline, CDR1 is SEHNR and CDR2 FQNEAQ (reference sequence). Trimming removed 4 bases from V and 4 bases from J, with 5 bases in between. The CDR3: CASSSEGNTIYF. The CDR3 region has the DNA TGTGCCAGCAGCTCGGAGGGAAACACCATATATTTT.

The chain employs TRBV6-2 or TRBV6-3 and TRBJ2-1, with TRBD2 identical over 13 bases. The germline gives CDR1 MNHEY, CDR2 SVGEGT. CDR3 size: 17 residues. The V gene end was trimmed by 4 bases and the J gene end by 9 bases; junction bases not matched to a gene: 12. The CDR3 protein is CASSSTSGRAGFGEQFF. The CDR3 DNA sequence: TGTGCCAGCAGTTCAACTAGCGGGAGGGCCGGTTTCGGTGAGCAGTTCTTC.

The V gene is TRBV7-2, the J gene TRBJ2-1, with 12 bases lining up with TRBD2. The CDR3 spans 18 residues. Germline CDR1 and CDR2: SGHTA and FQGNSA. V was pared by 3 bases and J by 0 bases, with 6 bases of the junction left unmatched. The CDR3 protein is CASSFGLAGSSSYNEQFF. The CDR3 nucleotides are TGTGCCAGCAGCTTCGGACTAGCGGGGTCAAGCTCCTACAATGAGCAGTTCTTC.

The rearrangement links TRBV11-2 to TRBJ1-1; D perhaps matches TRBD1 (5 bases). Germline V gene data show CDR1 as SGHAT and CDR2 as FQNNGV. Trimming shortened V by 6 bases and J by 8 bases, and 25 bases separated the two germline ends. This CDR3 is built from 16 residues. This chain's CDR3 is CASSSLGEGWFKEAFF. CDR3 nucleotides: TGTGCCAGCAGTTCTTTAGGGGAGGGTTGGTTTAAAGAAGCTTTCTTT.

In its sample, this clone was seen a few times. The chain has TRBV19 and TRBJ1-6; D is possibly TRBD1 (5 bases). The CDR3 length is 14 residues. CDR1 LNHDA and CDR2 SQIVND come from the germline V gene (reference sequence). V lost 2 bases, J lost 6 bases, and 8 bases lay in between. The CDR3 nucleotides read TGTGCCAGTAGTATATTGGGGGGTAATTCACCCCTCCACTTT. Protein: CASSILGGNSPLHF. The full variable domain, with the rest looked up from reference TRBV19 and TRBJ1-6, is DGGITQSPKYLFRKEGQNVTLSCEQNLNHDAMYWYRQDPGQGLRLIYYSQIVNDFQKGDIAEGYSVSREKKESFPLTVTSAQKNPTAFYLCASSILGGNSPLHFGNGTRLTVT.

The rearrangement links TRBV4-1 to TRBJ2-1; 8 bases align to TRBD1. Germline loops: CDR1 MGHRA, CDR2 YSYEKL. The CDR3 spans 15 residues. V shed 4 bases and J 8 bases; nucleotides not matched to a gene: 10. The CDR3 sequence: CASSLIGQGVDEQFF. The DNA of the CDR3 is TGCGCCAGCAGCCTTATTGGACAGGGTGTCGATGAGCAGTTCTTC.

The CDR3 DNA is TGCGCCAGCAGCGCAGGACTAGCGGGCCTCTCCTACGAGCAGTACTTC. Translated: CASSAGLAGLSYEQYF. The V and J genes are TRBV5-1 and TRBJ2-7, with TRBD2 matching 11 bases. Germline values: CDR1 SGHRS, CDR2 YFSETQ. The V segment lost 4 bases and the J segment 0 bases; nucleotides outside the gene matches: 6. The CDR3 spans 16 residues.

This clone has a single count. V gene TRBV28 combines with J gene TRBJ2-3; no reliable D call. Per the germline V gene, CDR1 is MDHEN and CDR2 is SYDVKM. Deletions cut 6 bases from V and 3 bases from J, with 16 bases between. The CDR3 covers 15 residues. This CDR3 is CASRSPGRTTDTQYF. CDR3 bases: TGTGCCAGCAGGTCTCCAGGTAGAACGACAGATACGCAGTATTTT.

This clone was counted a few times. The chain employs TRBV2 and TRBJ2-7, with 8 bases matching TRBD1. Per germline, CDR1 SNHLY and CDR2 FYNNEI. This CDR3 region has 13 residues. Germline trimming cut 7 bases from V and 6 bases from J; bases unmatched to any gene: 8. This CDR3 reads CASTRDRSSEQYF. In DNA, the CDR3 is TGTGCCAGCACCAGGGACAGGTCCAGCGAGCAGTACTTC.

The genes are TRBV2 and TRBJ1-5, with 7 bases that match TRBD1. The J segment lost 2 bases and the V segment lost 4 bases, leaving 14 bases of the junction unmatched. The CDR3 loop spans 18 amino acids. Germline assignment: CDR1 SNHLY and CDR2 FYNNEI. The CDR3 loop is CASSVTTTGEIRNQPQHF. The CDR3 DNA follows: TGTGCCAGCAGTGTGACGACCACAGGGGAAATACGCAATCAGCCCCAGCATTTT.

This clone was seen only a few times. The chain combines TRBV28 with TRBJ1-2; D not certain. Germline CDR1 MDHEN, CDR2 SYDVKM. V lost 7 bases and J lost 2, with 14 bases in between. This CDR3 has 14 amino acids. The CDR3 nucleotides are TGTGCCAGCAAGGCGGCAGAAATAAACTATGGCTACACCTTC. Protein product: CASKAAEINYGYTF.

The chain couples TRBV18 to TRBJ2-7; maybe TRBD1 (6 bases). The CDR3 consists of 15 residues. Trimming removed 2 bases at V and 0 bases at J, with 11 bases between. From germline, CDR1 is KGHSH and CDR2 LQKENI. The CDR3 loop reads CASSPADRSSYEQYF. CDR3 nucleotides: TGTGCCAGCTCACCAGCTGACAGGAGCTCCTACGAGCAGTACTTC. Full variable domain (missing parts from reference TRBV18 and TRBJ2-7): NAGVMQNPRHLVRRRGQEARLRCSPMKGHSHVYWYRQLPEEGLKFMVYLQKENIIDESGMPKERFSAEFPKEGPSILRIQQVVRGDSAAYFCASSPADRSSYEQYFGPGTRLTVT.

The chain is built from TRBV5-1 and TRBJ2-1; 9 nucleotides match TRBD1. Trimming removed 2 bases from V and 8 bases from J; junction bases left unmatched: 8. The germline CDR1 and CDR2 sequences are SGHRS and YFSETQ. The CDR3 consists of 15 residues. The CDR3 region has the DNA TGCGCCAGCAGCTTCACACGGACAGGGGAACATGAGCAGTTCTTC. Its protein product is CASSFTRTGEHEQFF.

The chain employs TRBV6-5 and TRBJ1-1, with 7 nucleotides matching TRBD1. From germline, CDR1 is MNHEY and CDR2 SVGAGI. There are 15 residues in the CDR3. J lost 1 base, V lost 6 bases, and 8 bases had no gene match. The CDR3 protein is CASRPGQAANTEAFF. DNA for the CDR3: TGTGCCAGCAGACCAGGACAGGCCGCGAACACTGAAGCTTTCTTT.

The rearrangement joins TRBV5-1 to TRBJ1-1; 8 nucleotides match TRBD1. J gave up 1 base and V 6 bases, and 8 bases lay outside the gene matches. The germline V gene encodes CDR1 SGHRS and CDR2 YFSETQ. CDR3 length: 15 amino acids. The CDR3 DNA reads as TGCGCCAGCAACCCCGGTGGGACAGGGAACACTGAAGCTTTCTTT. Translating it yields CASNPGGTGNTEAFF.

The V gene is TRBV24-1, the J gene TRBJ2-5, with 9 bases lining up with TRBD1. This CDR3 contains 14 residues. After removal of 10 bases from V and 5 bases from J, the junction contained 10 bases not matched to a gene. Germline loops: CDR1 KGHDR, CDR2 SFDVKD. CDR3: CATQGTTGGETQYF. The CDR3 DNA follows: TGTGCCACACAGGGTACGACAGGGGGGGAGACCCAGTACTTC.

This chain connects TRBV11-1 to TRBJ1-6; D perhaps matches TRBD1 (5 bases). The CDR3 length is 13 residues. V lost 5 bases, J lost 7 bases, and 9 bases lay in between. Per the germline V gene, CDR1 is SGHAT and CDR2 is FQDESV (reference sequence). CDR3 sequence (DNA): TGTGCCAGCAGCCTCGACAGAAATTCACCCCTCCACTTT. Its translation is CASSLDRNSPLHF.